The next 20 T cell receptor beta chains were all read from a single sample in a study of Ad26.COV2.S vaccination and SARS-CoV-2 variants (dated by TCRdb to 2020 to 2023). This specimen's treatment or condition label, interpreted: about 20 received Ad26.COV2.S at low or high dose, single or two shots; about five received placebo; per-sample allocation not given. For vaccine and placebo recipients, repertoires were sequenced using samples collected on day 63 after the first injection. Library preparation employed the immunoSEQ multiplex PCR assay. TCRdb retrieved this table from immuneACCESS and kept in-frame rearrangements only. Not all clones are present; in checked studies, unresolved V genes account for under half, and no reason is known for the remainder. Here the sample has about half a million clones; 80% to 90% occur a single time. 1.5% to 2% of the sample lies in the top ten. The source material was peripheral blood, sampled in a trial of Ad26.COV2.S vaccine versus placebo. Every receptor here comes from a person aged 18 to 65 who received the Ad26.COV2.S COVID-19 vaccine or a placebo.

V usage is TRBV28 and J usage is TRBJ1-6, with D unresolved. Trimming left V 6 bases short and J 6 bases short, with 6 bases between. This CDR3 spans 12 amino acids. Germline CDR1 and CDR2: MDHEN and SYDVKM. The chain's CDR3 is CASSSGNSPLHF. Here the CDR3 DNA reads TGTGCCAGCAGCAGTGGTAATTCACCCCTCCACTTT.

The chain combines TRBV7-2 with TRBJ2-5; D unresolved. Germline V CDR1 and CDR2: SGHTA, FQGNSA. This CDR3 spans 14 amino acids. Trimming removed 4 bases at V and 5 bases at J, with 14 bases between. This CDR3 reads CASSSGLTRETQYF. Written as DNA, the CDR3 is TGTGCCAGCAGCTCGGGCCTTACGAGGGAGACCCAGTACTTC.

This clone was seen more than once but under ten times. This chain joins TRBV27 and TRBJ2-7; no reliable D call. CDR3 size: 15 residues. From germline, CDR1 is MNHEY and CDR2 SMNVEV (reference sequence). Trimming removed 6 bases from V and 2 bases from J, with 17 bases in between. CDR3 nucleotides: TGTGCCAGCAGGGATGTAGGGTTTAAGACCTACGAGCAGTACTTC. It is translated as CASRDVGFKTYEQYF.

The chain recombines TRBV19 with TRBJ2-5, with 8 bases that match TRBD1. The germline V gene encodes CDR1 LNHDA and CDR2 SQIVND (reference sequence). The CDR3 spans 14 residues. J lost 2 bases, V lost 5 bases, and 4 bases had no gene match. The CDR3 DNA sequence: TGTGCCAGTAGTCCCGGGACAGGACAAGAGACCCAGTACTTC. It specifies CASSPGTGQETQYF.

The gene calls are TRBV19 and TRBJ2-1, with TRBD2 matching over 7 bases. V lost 9 bases and J lost 7; bases outside the gene matches: 15. Germline CDR1 and CDR2: LNHDA and SQIVND (reference sequence). There are 15 residues in the CDR3. CDR3 in amino acids: CASRKGGGAGNEQFF. The CDR3 DNA reads TGTGCCAGCCGAAAAGGTGGTGGAGCGGGGAATGAGCAGTTCTTC.

V is TRBV7-3 and J is TRBJ2-5, with TRBD2 as a possible D gene (7 bases). The CDR3 contains 14 residues. Germline V CDR1 and CDR2: SGHTA, FQGTGA. Trimming took off 4 bases at V and 0 bases at J, with 9 bases between the two ends. CDR3 sequence: CASSSGGHQETQYF. The CDR3 DNA follows: TGTGCCAGCAGCTCCGGGGGGCACCAAGAGACCCAGTACTTC. The whole variable domain, remainder taken from reference TRBV7-3 and TRBJ2-5, is GAGVSQTPSNKVTEKGKYVELRCDPISGHTALYWYRQSLGQGPEFLIYFQGTGAADDSGLPNDRFFAVRPEGSVSTLKIQRTERGDSAVYLCASSSGGHQETQYFGPGTRLLVL.

This chain's CDR3 is CASSSIRGARVGYTF. The DNA of the CDR3 is TGTGCCAGCTCCTCCATCCGGGGGGCGCGGGTCGGCTACACCTTC. This chain uses TRBV28 with TRBJ1-2; perhaps TRBD1 as D (6 bases). V lost 8 bases, J lost 8 bases, and 24 bases lay in between. This CDR3 has 15 amino acids. The germline CDR1 and CDR2 sequences are MDHEN and SYDVKM.

The chain recombines TRBV4-3 with TRBJ1-4; D uncertain. The CDR3 has 14 amino acids. V lost 6 bases, J lost 10 bases, and 18 bases lay in between. Germline V gene data show CDR1 as LGHNA and CDR2 as YSLEER. Written as DNA, the CDR3 is TGCGCCAGCAGTGCCGGTAGGGTGGAGGGAAAACTGTTTTTT. Amino acid sequence: CASSAGRVEGKLFF.

The chain uses TRBV6-4 and TRBJ2-3; possibly TRBD1 or TRBD2 for D (5 bases each). CDR3 length equals 16 residues. V gave up 6 bases and J gave up 3 bases, with 19 bases separating them. Germline V gives CDR1 MRHNA, CDR2 SNTAGT. The CDR3 DNA sequence: TGTGCCAGCAGCGCTTCCTGGGGGAGAGGTACAGATACGCAGTATTTT. Encoded protein: CASSASWGRGTDTQYF.

This rearrangement joins TRBV6-5 to TRBJ2-2, with D perhaps matching TRBD2 (5 bases). V shed 10 bases and J shed 5 bases, with 11 bases lying between them. This CDR3 spans 12 amino acids. Per germline, CDR1 MNHEY and CDR2 SVGAGI. The CDR3 reads CATVSGTGELFF. The DNA for the CDR3 is TGTGCCACCGTCTCGGGGACCGGGGAGCTGTTTTTT.

V is TRBV5-8 and J is TRBJ2-7; D unresolved. CDR3 length: 14 amino acids. Deletions cut 0 bases from V and 1 base from J, with 8 bases between. Germline-derived CDR1 and CDR2 are SGHTS and YDEGEE. The CDR3 nucleotides read TGTGCCAGCAGCTTGGGTGCAGAATCCTACGAGCAGTACTTC. This translates into CASSLGAESYEQYF.

The chain is built from TRBV27 and TRBJ2-1, with a possible D match to TRBD2 (6 bases). V dropped 7 bases and J dropped 4 bases, with 20 bases sitting between them. CDR1 is MNHEY and CDR2 is SMNVEV in the germline V gene (reference sequence). CDR3 length: 16 amino acids. The DNA for the CDR3 is TGTGCCAGCAAAACTACTAGCTTGGGAACATACAATGAGCAGTTCTTC. This codes for CASKTTSLGTYNEQFF.

This clone was detected only once. The CDR3 loop is CASSLDPPSSFNEQFF. Written as DNA, the CDR3 is TGTGCCAGCAGCTTAGACCCCCCATCTAGCTTCAATGAGCAGTTCTTC. The V call is TRBV11-2, the J call TRBJ2-1; perhaps TRBD2 as D (5 bases). V was trimmed by 0 bases and J by 6 bases, leaving 15 bases between them. The CDR3 length is 16 residues. Germline V gives CDR1 SGHAT, CDR2 FQNNGV. The full variable domain, completed using reference TRBV11-2 and TRBJ2-1, is EAGVAQSPRYKIIEKRQSVAFWCNPISGHATLYWYQQILGQGPKLLIQFQNNGVVDDSQLPKDRFSAERLKGVDSTLKIQPAKLEDSAVYLCASSLDPPSSFNEQFFGPGTRLTVL.

This rearrangement joins TRBV5-1 to TRBJ2-1; D unclear. Deletions cut 3 bases from V and 10 bases from J, with 11 bases between. The CDR3 is made up of 12 amino acids. Germline CDR1 SGHRS, CDR2 YFSETQ. The CDR3 nucleotides read TGCGCCAGCAGCTCGTCAAAGTCAGAGCAGTTCTTC. This translates into CASSSSKSEQFF.

The chain has TRBV7-9 and TRBJ2-7; 8 bases fit TRBD2. Germline CDR1 is SEHNR and CDR2 is FQNEAQ (reference sequence). The CDR3 covers 15 residues. With 2 bases clipped from V and 3 bases from J, the junction kept 6 bases outside the gene matches. Here the CDR3 DNA reads TGTGCCAGCAGCTTATTGACTAGCGCAAACTACGAGCAGTACTTC. This codes for CASSLLTSANYEQYF. Full variable domain (remainder filled in from reference TRBV7-9 and TRBJ2-7): DTGVSQNPRHKITKRGQNVTFRCDPISEHNRLYWYRQTLGQGPEFLTYFQNEAQLEKSRLLSDRFSAERPKGSFSTLEIQRTEQGDSAMYLCASSLLTSANYEQYFGPGTRLTVT.

The chain combines TRBV29-1 with TRBJ2-7; D assignment may be TRBD1 or TRBD2 (5 bases each). Germline lookup yields CDR1 SQVTM and CDR2 ANQGSEA. CDR3 length: 12 amino acids. Between the trimmed V and J ends, which lost 3 bases and 2 bases, there was a span of 8 bases. CDR3 in amino acids: CSVEGVTYEQYF. DNA for the CDR3: TGCAGCGTTGAGGGGGTTACCTACGAGCAGTACTTC.

Note on this clone: The same CDR3 arises from other DNA sequences in this sample as well. V and J are TRBV5-4 and TRBJ2-7, with D hard to call. V dropped 2 bases and J dropped 3 bases, with 6 bases sitting between them. The CDR3 covers 12 residues. Germline V lookup: CDR1 SGHNT, CDR2 YYREEE (reference sequence). CDR3 loop: CASSFSGYEQYF. CDR3 in DNA: TGTGCCAGCAGCTTTTCTGGCTACGAGCAGTACTTC.

In its sample, this clone was seen once. The junction does not match germline at one end; this may be a read error. The chain is built from TRBV2 and TRBJ2-1, with 10 bases aligning to TRBD1. In germline, CDR1 is SNHLY, CDR2 FYNNEI. CDR3 length: 15 amino acids. CDR3 in DNA: TGTGCCAGCACTGAAGCCGGGACAGGGGACCATGAGCAGTTCTTC. It encodes CASTEAGTGDHEQFF.

CDR3 sequence (DNA): TGCGCCAGCAGCTTGGTAGCGGGATGGGATACGCAGTATTTT. This encodes CASSLVAGWDTQYF. This chain uses TRBV5-1 with TRBJ2-3; 8 nucleotides match TRBD2. The CDR3 totals 14 residues. V was clipped by 0 bases and J by 6 bases; unmatched bases: 3. Germline CDR1 SGHRS, CDR2 YFSETQ.

The J gene is TRBJ2-3, the V gene TRBV30, with 7 bases fitting TRBD2. This CDR3 comprises 12 residues. The trim removed 1 base at V and 14 bases at J, leaving 9 bases unmatched. Germline V gene data show CDR1 as GTSNPN and CDR2 as SVGIG (reference sequence). CDR3 loop: CAWSGYGLVAYF. The DNA for the CDR3 is TGTGCCTGGAGTGGGTATGGACTAGTTGCGTATTTT.